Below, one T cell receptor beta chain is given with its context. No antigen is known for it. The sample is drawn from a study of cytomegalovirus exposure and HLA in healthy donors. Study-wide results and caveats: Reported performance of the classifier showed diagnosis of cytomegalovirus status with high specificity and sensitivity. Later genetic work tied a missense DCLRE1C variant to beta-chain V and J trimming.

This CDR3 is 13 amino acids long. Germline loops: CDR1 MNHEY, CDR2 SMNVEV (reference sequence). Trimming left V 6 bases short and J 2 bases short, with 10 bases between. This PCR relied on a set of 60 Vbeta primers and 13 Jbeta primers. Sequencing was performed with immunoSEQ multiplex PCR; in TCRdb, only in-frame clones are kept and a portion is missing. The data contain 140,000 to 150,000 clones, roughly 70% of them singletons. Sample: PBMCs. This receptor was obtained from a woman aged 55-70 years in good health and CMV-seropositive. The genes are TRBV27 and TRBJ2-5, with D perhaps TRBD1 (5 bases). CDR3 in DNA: TGTGCCAGCAGGGTCCAGGGACAAGAGACCCAGTACTTC. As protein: CASRVQGQETQYF.